These T cell receptor beta chains were read from a single sample in a study of T cell responses to AZD1222 COVID-19 vaccine. Clones were read by immunoSEQ multiplex PCR, and TCRdb kept only the in-frame ones, dropping some. Here the sample spans 150,000 to 170,000 clones, about nine tenths being singletons. Here the sequenced sample was peripheral blood, taken on day 0 of AZD1222 vaccination. The receptors shown here come from an adult in good health. CDR3s include the opening cysteine and the closing phenylalanine or tryptophan. Clone size is given for some rows only: seen once, a few or many times, or a class if the clone is expanded.

V,size,J,CDR3
TRBV5-1,NA,TRBJ1-5,CASSSEGGRNQPQHF
TRBV12-1,NA,TRBJ2-7,CASSFVVRLDKGMRSSYEQYF
TRBV3-1/TRBV3-2,NA,TRBJ1-5,CASSQGQGYSNQPQHF
TRBV6-5,NA,TRBJ1-6,CASSYSRGQGNSPLHF
TRBV29-1,NA,TRBJ1-2,CSVGQVQYGYTF
TRBV29-1,NA,TRBJ1-4,CSAWDRDEKLFF
TRBV10-3,NA,TRBJ1-6,CAISEGPGTASLALHF
TRBV6-9,NA,TRBJ2-7,CASSSPGRTSYEQYF
TRBV3-1/TRBV3-2,NA,TRBJ2-7,CASSQAGGPYEQYF
TRBV7-6,NA,TRBJ2-2,CASSRDRGLGAGELFF
TRBV2,NA,TRBJ1-2,CASLTGWGGYTF
TRBV11-2,NA,TRBJ2-3,CASSLDLPGTSTDTQYF
TRBV11-3,NA,TRBJ2-3,CASSLGDTQYF
TRBV7-2,NA,TRBJ2-5,CASSSWTSGGQETQYF
TRBV10-3,NA,TRBJ1-1,CAISGQSGTEAFF
TRBV3-1/TRBV3-2,NA,TRBJ2-1,CASSPLLGGLVEQFF
TRBV2,NA,TRBJ2-7,CASRDAGGGASYEQYF
TRBV18,NA,TRBJ2-1,CASSETIVGEQFF
TRBV7-6,NA,TRBJ2-5,CASSREAGQFVETQYF
TRBV2,NA,TRBJ2-1,CASSYSHPEQFF
TRBV6-5,NA,TRBJ2-7,CASSRTGGDEQYF
TRBV7-6,NA,TRBJ2-5,CASSPGIQETQYF
TRBV9,NA,TRBJ2-1,CASSVGTFLSYNEQFF
TRBV5-1,once,TRBJ1-1,CASGEGTVDTEAFF
TRBV29-1,NA,TRBJ2-7,CSVELDYEQYF
TRBV27,once,TRBJ2-7,CASRDTALYEQYF